This TCR beta chain derives from a study of blood T cell repertoires in COVID-19. Background on the study: The United States, Italy and Spain supplied acute and convalescent COVID-19 samples.

This clone was detected only once. Trimming took off 9 bases at V and 6 bases at J, with 16 bases between the two ends. The CDR3 sequence is 13 residues long. Looked up from germline, CDR1 is SGHTS and CDR2 is YDEGEE. Source study methods: For nucleated cells, counts were estimated from reference gene primer amplification. Repertoires were generated with immunoSEQ multiplex PCR, while TCRdb's copy carries only in-frame clones and drops some. For V, J and clone size, that table is used; D and trimming come from the DNA. The table has 200,000 to 250,000 clones, about 90% seen once; the top ten hold around 1.2%.

The specimen sequenced was peripheral blood. The sequence was collected from a man aged 25-45 years with acute or convalescent COVID-19. The rearrangement links TRBV5-8 to TRBJ1-5; D call uncertain. Here the CDR3 reads CATGGVMGQPQHF. CDR3 DNA sequence: TGTGCCACCGGCGGGGTTATGGGTCAGCCCCAGCATTTT.